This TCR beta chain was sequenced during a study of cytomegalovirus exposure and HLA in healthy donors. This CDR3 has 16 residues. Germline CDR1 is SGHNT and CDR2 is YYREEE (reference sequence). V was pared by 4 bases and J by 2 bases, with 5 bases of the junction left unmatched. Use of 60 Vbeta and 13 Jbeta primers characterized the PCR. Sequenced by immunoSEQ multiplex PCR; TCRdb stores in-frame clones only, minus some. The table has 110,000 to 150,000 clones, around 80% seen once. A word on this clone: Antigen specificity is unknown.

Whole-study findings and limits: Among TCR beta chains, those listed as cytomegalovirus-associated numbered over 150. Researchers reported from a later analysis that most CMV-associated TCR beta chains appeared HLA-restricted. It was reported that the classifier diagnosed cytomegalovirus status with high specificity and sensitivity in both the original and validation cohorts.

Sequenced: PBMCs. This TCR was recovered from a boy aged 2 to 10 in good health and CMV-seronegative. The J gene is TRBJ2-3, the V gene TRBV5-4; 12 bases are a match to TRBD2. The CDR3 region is CASSTRTSGATDTQYF. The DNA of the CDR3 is TGTGCCAGCAGCACCCGGACTAGCGGGGCCACAGATACGCAGTATTTT. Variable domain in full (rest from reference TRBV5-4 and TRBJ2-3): ETGVTQSPTHLIKTRGQQVTLRCSSQSGHNTVSWYQQALGQGPQFIFQYYREEENGRGNFPPRFSGLQFPNYSSELNVNALELDDSALYLCASSTRTSGATDTQYFGPGTRLTVL.